The T cell receptor beta chain described here comes from a study of multiple sclerosis patients with progressive multifocal leukoencephalopathy. The time point: time of PML onset. The assay was immunoSEQ multiplex PCR, and TCRdb's table has in-frame clones only and misses some. The table records fewer than 40,000 clones, about 91% of them present only once. Germline lookup yields CDR1 MGHDK and CDR2 SYGVNS. This CDR3 has 16 amino acids. Trimming removed 5 bases from V and 0 bases from J, with 14 bases in between. This chain connects TRBV25-1 to TRBJ1-3; D gene ambiguous. The sample was PBMCs, taken from a patient treated with natalizumab. This sequence originates from a woman aged 35 to 49 with progressive multifocal leukoencephalopathy. This CDR3 reads CASSTTEVSSGNTIYF. Here the CDR3 DNA reads TGTGCCAGCAGTACTACAGAAGTTAGCTCTGGAAACACCATATATTTT.